This T cell receptor (beta chain) was captured in a study of cytomegalovirus exposure and HLA in healthy donors (dated by TCRdb to 2017 to 2019). With respect to the entire study: According to an earlier analysis of several hundred of the donors, about 190 million T cells yielded roughly 110 million unique TCR beta sequences and around 280 Gb of sequence data. Roughly five DR-DQ haplotypes were treated as single units for association and clustering because of strong linkage in the cohort. A later genetic analysis took genome-wide SNP genotypes for about 55% of the roughly 700 donors and used that subset as a discovery cohort. In a later analysis, previously published TCR beta repertoires from about 670 donors were re-analyzed and high-resolution HLA genotyping was added so that TCR occurrence patterns could be studied. An earlier analysis of approximately 630 of the donors applied high-throughput TCR beta sequencing to assess whether each TCR beta V gene segment acted as functional or pseudogenic. Across some 400 genotyped donors of the cohort, an average of 235,054 unique TCR beta nucleotide sequences per donor were sequenced, and about a sixth of those sequences were non-productive. The aim of the study was to test whether cataloging public T cell receptors could identify signatures of past pathogen exposure. Roughly 300 gigabases of sequencing data and roughly 81 million unique TCR sequences made up an early release that covered approximately 620 HLA-typed donors. Of the roughly 410 genotyped donors, 75% to 85% were placed in the genetic ancestry cluster associated with self-reported Caucasian donors. To predict cytomegalovirus infection status, the study brought together high-throughput TCR immunosequencing, statistical association of individual TCRs with disease status, and machine learning. In addition to the first cohort of around 670 subjects, a separate validation cohort of under 150 different subjects was used. The number of typed donors differed by locus: 629-630 for A, B, C, DRB1 and DQB1; approximately 520 for DQA1; 606 for DPA1; and roughly 450 for DPB1. Every repertoire in the discovery cohort had been generated on one and the same sequencing platform. Both class I and class II loci were covered by HLA typing, at four-digit resolution. Using immunosequencing, the study profiled T cell repertoires from 550 to 750 subjects and related those repertoires to cytomegalovirus serostatus. Rather than drawing on any new phenotypic data, the later analysis identified candidate immune exposures from TCR beta sequences and the way those sequences occurred across donors. Alongside the repertoire data, information on donor age, sex, ethnicity and CMV serostatus was compiled.

The cohort comprised under 700 healthy bone marrow donors. All cohort members were sampled while nominally healthy, although unrecorded immune exposures were likely present. The donor tested CMV seropositive and was one of the 289 seropositive cohort members. Each donor provided a peripheral blood sample, and peripheral blood mononuclear cells were used for TCR beta sequencing. Genomic DNA extraction from the blood cell samples was performed with the Qiagen DNeasy Blood Extraction Kit. What the research found in general, with its limitations: CMV serostatus was the only immune exposure information available for the cohort. In a later genetic analysis, a missense DCLRE1C variant was associated with V-gene and J-gene trimming of TCR beta chains, and the association was replicated in an independent cohort. This cohort had only TCR beta chains sequenced, and the lack of alpha or paired-chain data limited which features could be detected. When HLA alleles, especially DR and DQ, strongly co-occurred, TCR associations were difficult to assign to individual alleles. Compared with equally common non-associated chains, HLA-associated TCR beta chains in a later analysis were more clonally expanded and had lower generation probabilities. The 87-base-pair reads could not distinguish some IMGT-functional V segments, including TRBV6-2 and TRBV6-3, so those segments were excluded. Most TCR sequences were observed very rarely across donors, whereas some public TCRs were present in many individuals. Correlated functional status among segregating V segments might be attributable to linkage disequilibrium, but an unknown experimental factor could not be ruled out. Several of the top co-occurrence clusters appeared to be linked to parvovirus B19, influenza, CMV and Epstein-Barr virus, according to a later analysis. According to a later genetic analysis, donors in an Asian-associated ancestry cluster had fewer N-insertions in productive TCRs than the roughly 670-donor mean. The authors suggested that the approach could potentially be generalized to other disease states and immunological phenotypes. Because some donors lacked HLA typing at each locus, the association tests relied only on the typed subset. According to a later analysis, TCR association rates differed among HLA loci, with DRB1 alleles showing the most associated TCRs and HLA-C alleles showing the fewest. In an earlier analysis of about 600 of the donors, most TCR beta V segments appeared in productive rearrangements about 87% or about 30% of the time, broadly matching IMGT annotations. A further reported finding was that TCR beta sequences accurately predicted the HLA-A and HLA-B alleles for most subjects in the first cohort. Three of the identified cytomegalovirus-associated TCR beta chains were confirmed in vitro to be specific for cytomegalovirus antigens. The presence/absence analyses assumed that sequencing depth was roughly uniform across donors, and that assumption may not be true. A later analysis found that most CMV-associated TCR beta chains appeared HLA-restricted, with HLA associations seemingly driven largely by CMV exposure. At a false discovery rate of 0.05, a later analysis linked 16,951 TCR beta sequences to specific HLA alleles. The study listed 150 to 200 TCR beta chains as associated with cytomegalovirus. A group of highly shared sequence variants was considered likely to be a technical artifact of the sequencing pipeline. Because counts were too low, roughly 18 rarely observed V segments, including chromosome 9 orphons, were left out of the earlier analysis of several hundred of the donors. The classifier was reported to diagnose cytomegalovirus status with high specificity and sensitivity in both the original cohort and the validation cohort.

Comments on this clone: Its antigen is currently not known.

Trimming leaves V shorter by 2 bases and J shorter by 4 bases, with the junction holding 1 base beyond the gene matches. The cysteine opens and the phenylalanine closes a CDR3 of 14 amino acids. Only the CDR3 DNA is retained, 42 bases long and in frame from the first base. CDR1 and CDR2 are read off the germline V gene as KGHSH and LQKENI. Receptor libraries were prepared by the immunoSEQ multiplex PCR assay. The multiplex PCR relied on a mix of 60 forward primers for TCR Vbeta segments and 13 reverse primers for TCR Jbeta segments. Amplification of the CDR3 region of rearranged TCR beta genes was performed with a multiplex PCR assay on genomic DNA. The amplified TCR beta libraries were sequenced on the Illumina HiSeq System as 87-base-pair reads. The original pipeline was this. A later analysis counted 75 million to 100 million unique TCR beta chains across the 500 to 850 repertoires, and some 12 million of these chains were shared by at least two donors. To remove PCR and sequencing errors, raw reads were error-corrected and collapsed into unique sequences using a nearest-neighbor algorithm that merged closely related sequences. Alignment of CDR3 sequences to IMGT reference sequences was used to assign V, D and J gene segments. For a sequence to be retained, a match of at least six nucleotides to both a V gene segment and a J gene segment was required. Rearrangements were called productive when the CDR3 lacked stop codons and stayed in frame with V and J; all others were non-productive. CDR3 was defined according to IMGT convention as the region running from the second conserved V-encoded cysteine to the conserved J-encoded phenylalanine. Sequences without an unambiguous match to a single V gene segment were excluded from the earlier analysis of about 630 of the donors. In an earlier analysis of some 590 of the donors, V segments were called functional above 56.7% productive rearrangements and were called segregating when the between-donor standard deviation exceeded 5%. To diagnose cytomegalovirus status from the catalog of TCR beta chain sequences, a statistical classification framework was built. In a later analysis, V and J genes were assigned by comparing TCR nucleotide sequences against IMGT/GENE-DB human TR gene sequences. A later analysis assigned CDR3 sequences and most-parsimonious VDJ recombination scenarios with the TCRdist pipeline. In a later analysis, each TCR beta chain was defined by its CDR3 amino acid sequence together with its V-gene family, and reads lacking a unique V-gene family were excluded. In a later analysis, around 600 highly shared, low-generation-probability nucleotide sequences were removed to address suspected cross-contamination and a sequencing artifact. In a later analysis, a clonal expansion index was calculated for each public chain from normalized within-repertoire ranks of inferred template counts. In a later analysis, generation probabilities were computed with a VDJ recombination model fitted to out-of-frame rearrangements, and the resulting probabilities were checked against IGoR. In a later analysis, hypergeometric tests were used to score TCR-TCR, TCR-HLA and TCR-CMV co-occurrence, with a repertoire-size bias correction applied to TCR pairs. False discovery rates were estimated in a later analysis by permuting HLA or CMV assignments 20 times. In a later analysis, co-occurring TCRs were grouped using DBSCAN, with TCRdist sequence similarity added in when clustering inside HLA-allele-positive subsets. Co-occurrence clustering excluded repertoires with fewer than 30,000 or more than 120,000 public chains, plus five with anomalous nucleotide sharing. The table was pulled from immuneACCESS by TCRdb, which kept in-frame rearrangements only. Such tables lose some clones; where checked, under half of the loss comes from unresolved V genes, and the rest has no known cause. The V and J calls and clone size come from that table; D and trimming were worked out from the DNA. The table for this sample lists 50,000 or so clones. In total, the top ten clones hold approximately 8.9% of the sample.

This receptor was taken from a man aged 50-60 years in good health and CMV-seropositive. The sample was PBMCs. In this chain, TRBV18 is recombined with TRBJ2-2; TRBD1 agrees with 7 junctional bases. The CDR3 protein is CASSPGQATGELFF. The nucleotide sequence is given as TGTGCCAGCTCACCAGGACAGGCCACCGGGGAGCTGTTTTTT.